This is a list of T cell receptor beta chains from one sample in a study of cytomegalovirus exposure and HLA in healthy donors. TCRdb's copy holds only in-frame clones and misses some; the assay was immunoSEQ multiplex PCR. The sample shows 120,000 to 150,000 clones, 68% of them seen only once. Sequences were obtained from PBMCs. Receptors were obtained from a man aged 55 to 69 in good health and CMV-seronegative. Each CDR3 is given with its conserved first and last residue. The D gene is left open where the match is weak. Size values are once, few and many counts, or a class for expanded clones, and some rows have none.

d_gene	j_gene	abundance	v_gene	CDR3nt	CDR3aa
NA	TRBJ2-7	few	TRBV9	TGTGCCAGCAGCGTGTTCGGCGGGGCTAGCTCCTACGAGCAGTACTTC	CASSVFGGASSYEQYF
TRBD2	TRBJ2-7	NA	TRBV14	TGTGCCAGCAGCCCTATCCAACTAGCGGGAGCGTCTTATACCTACGAGCAGTACTTC	CASSPIQLAGASYTYEQYF
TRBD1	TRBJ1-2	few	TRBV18	TGTGCCAGCTCACCACCGGGACAGGGCTCTAACTATGGCTACACCTTC	CASSPPGQGSNYGYTF
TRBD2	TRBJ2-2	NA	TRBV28	TGTGCCAGCAGTCCACCCAGCGGGGGCACCGGGGAGCTGTTTTTT	CASSPPSGGTGELFF
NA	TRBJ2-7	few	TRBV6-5	TGTGCCAGCAGTAAGACTACGGGCCCCTACGAGCAGTACTTC	CASSKTTGPYEQYF
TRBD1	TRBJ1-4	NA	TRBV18	TGTGCCAGCTCACCCTTCGGACAGGTTTCGGCTAATGAAAAACTGTTTTTT	CASSPFGQVSANEKLFF
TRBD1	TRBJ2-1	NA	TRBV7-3	TGTGCCAGCAGCTTCGACAGGGGGTACAATGAGCAGTTCTTC	CASSFDRGYNEQFF
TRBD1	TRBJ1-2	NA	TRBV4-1	TGCGCCAGCAGCCAGGCGGGACAGGGGGCCTATGGCTACACCTTC	CASSQAGQGAYGYTF
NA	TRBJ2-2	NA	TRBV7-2	TGTGCCAGCAGCTTAGTTAGAGGGAAAGGCGGGGAGCTGTTTTTT	CASSLVRGKGGELFF
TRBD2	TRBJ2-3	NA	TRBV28	TGTGCCAGCAGTTTAGGACTAGCGGGAGGGCAAGATACGCAGTATTTT	CASSLGLAGGQDTQYF
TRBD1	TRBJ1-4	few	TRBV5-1	TGCGCCAGCAGCTTGCTTGGACAGGGTAATGAAAAACTGTTTTTT	CASSLLGQGNEKLFF
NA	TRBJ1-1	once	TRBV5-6	TGTGCCAGCAGCCGGAGCGGGGTGAACACTGAAGCTTTCTTT	CASSRSGVNTEAFF
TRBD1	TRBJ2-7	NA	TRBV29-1	TGCAGCGTACGACAGGGATCAAACCTTTTTCAGTACGAGCAGTACTTC	CSVRQGSNLFQYEQYF
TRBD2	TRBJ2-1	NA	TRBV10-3	TGTGCCACCGAGCGGGAGTCCTACAATGAGCAGTTCTTC	CATERESYNEQFF
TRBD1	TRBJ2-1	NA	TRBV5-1	TGCGCCAGCAGCCCGGACAGGGTCCATGAGCAGTTCTTC	CASSPDRVHEQFF
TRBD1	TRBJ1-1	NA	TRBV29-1	TGCAGCGTTTCACCCGGGACAGCCACTGAAGCTTTCTTT	CSVSPGTATEAFF
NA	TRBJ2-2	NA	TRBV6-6	TGTGCCAGCAGTTACTCGCGGGAAAGGGCCGGGGAGCTGTTTTTT	CASSYSRERAGELFF
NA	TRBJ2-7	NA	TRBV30	TGTGCCTGGAGTTTGAGTACGGGAGACGAGCAGTACTTC	CAWSLSTGDEQYF
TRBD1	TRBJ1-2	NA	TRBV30	TGTGCCTGGAGTCTCGGGACAGCGGCGTTCTATGGCTACACCTTC	CAWSLGTAAFYGYTF
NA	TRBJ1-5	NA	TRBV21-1	TGTGCCAGCAGCAACCTCAGAAAAAGCAATCAGCCCCAGCATTTT	CASSNLRKSNQPQHF
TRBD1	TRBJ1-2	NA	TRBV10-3	TGTGCCATCAGTGAGTCTGGGACAGCCTATGGCTACACCTTC	CAISESGTAYGYTF
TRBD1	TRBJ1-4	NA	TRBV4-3	TGCGCCAGCAGCCAACCACCGGGACAGGGAGCTGAAAAACTGTTTTTT	CASSQPPGQGAEKLFF
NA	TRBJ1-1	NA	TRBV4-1	TGCGCCAGCAGCCCCTCCGGGGGTGGGGGCACTGAAGCTTTCTTT	CASSPSGGGGTEAFF
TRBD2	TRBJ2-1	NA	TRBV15	TGTGCCACCATCCCCGGGACTAGTCTTACCAATGAGCAGTTCTTC	CATIPGTSLTNEQFF
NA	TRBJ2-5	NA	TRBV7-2	TGTGCCAGCAGCTTCCAGAGGCAAGAGACCCAGTACTTC	CASSFQRQETQYF
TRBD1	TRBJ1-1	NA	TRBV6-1	TGTGCCAGCAGTCTCAACAGGGGGACTGAAGCTTTCTTT	CASSLNRGTEAFF